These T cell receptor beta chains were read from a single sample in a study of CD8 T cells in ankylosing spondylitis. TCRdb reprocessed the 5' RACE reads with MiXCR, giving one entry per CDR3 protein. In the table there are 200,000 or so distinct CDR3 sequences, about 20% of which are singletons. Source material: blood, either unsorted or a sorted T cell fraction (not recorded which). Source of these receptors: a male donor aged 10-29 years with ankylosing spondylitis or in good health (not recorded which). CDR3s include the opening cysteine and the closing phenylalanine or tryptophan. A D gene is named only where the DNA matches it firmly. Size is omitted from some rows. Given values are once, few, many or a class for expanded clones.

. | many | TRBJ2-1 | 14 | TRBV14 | TGTGCCAGCAGCCAAGTATCCGTCTACAATGAGCAGTTCTTC | CASSQVSVYNEQFF
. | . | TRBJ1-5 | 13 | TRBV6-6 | TGTGCCAGCAGTTACCTGGAAGAACAGCCCCAGCATTTT | CASSYLEEQPQHF
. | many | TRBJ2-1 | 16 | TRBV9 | TGTGCCAGCAGCGTAGTCAACGCGCTGGTGGGGAATGAGCAGTTCTTC | CASSVVNALVGNEQFF
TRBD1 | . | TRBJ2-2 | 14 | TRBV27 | TGTGCCAGCAAAGGGACAGTGAACACCGGGGAGCTGTTTTTT | CASKGTVNTGELFF
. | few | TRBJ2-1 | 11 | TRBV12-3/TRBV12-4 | TGTGCCAGCCACTTTACTGGGACGGCTTCTTTC | CASHFTGTASF
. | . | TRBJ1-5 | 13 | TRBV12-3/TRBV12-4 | TGTGCCAGCAGTCCCTTCCGGGGACAGCCCCAGCATTTT | CASSPFRGQPQHF
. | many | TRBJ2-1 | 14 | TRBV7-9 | TGTGCCAGCAGTCCCCCGCTGGGGGAGGCCTGGGAGTTCTTC | CASSPPLGEAWEFF
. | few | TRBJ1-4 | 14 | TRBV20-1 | TGCAGTGCTGGTAACACGGGGTCTAATGAAAAACTGTTTTTT | CSAGNTGSNEKLFF
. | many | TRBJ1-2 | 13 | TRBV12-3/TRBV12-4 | TGTGCCAGCAGTTTAATAGGGAACTATGGCTACACCTTC | CASSLIGNYGYTF
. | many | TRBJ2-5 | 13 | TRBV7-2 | TGTGCCAGCAGCCCCTCCCCCGATTCTCCCCAGTACTTC | CASSPSPDSPQYF
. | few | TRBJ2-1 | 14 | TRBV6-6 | TGTGCCAGCAGTTACTCGATGCAGGTCAATGAGCAGTTCTTC | CASSYSMQVNEQFF
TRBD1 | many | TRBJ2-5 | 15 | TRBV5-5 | TGTGCCAGCAGCTCTCCGGGACAGGGAGGTGAGACCCAGTACTTC | CASSSPGQGGETQYF
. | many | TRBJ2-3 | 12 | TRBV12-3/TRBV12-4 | TGTGCCAGCAGTTTATGGGCAGATACGCAGTATTTT | CASSLWADTQYF
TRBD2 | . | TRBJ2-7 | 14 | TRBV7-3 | TGTGCCAGCAGCCGTTGGACTAGCGGGAGTGAGCAGTACTTC | CASSRWTSGSEQYF
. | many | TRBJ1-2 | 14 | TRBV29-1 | TGCAGCGTTGGGGGGCAGGGAAGCCTAAGGGGCTACACCTTC | CSVGGQGSLRGYTF
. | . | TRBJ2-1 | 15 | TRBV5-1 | TGCGCCAGCAGCCCGGTCGGGGGCCCCCCCAATGAGCAGTTCTTC | CASSPVGGPPNEQFF
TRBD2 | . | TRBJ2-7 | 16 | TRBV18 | TGTGCCAGCTCACCAGCTCCGGGGGGAAGTCCGTACGAGCAGTACTTC | CASSPAPGGSPYEQYF
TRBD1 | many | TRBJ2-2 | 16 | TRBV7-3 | TGTGCCAGCAGCATTCTAGGGACAGGGAACACCGGGGAGCTGTTTTTT | CASSILGTGNTGELFF
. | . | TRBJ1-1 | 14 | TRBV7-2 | TGTGCCAGCAGCTTAATCCAACATCTCACTGAAGCTTTCTTT | CASSLIQHLTEAFF
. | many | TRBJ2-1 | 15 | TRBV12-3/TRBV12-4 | TGTGCCAGCACCCGAGCCGGGCGCTTATACAATGAGCAGTTCTTC | CASTRAGRLYNEQFF
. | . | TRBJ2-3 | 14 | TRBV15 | TGTGCCACCGCCTCTTTTCCCTACACAGATACGCAGTATTTT | CATASFPYTDTQYF
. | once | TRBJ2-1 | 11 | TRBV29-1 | TGCAGCGTCTATCGAGGGGATGAGCAGTTCTTC | CSVYRGDEQFF
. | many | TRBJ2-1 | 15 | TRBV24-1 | TGTGCCACCAGTGATTTGTACTACTCCTACAATGAGCAGTTCTTC | CATSDLYYSYNEQFF
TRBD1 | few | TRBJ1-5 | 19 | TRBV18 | TGTGCCAGCTCCCCCAGGGTCGGACAGGGCAGAGAGAGCAATCAGCCCCAGCATTTT | CASSPRVGQGRESNQPQHF
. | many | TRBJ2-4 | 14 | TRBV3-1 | TGTGCCAGCAGCCAAGCGGGAGCCAAAAACATTCAGTACTTC | CASSQAGAKNIQYF
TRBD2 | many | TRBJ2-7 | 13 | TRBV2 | TGTGCCAGCAGGACTAGCGCAACCTACGAGCAGTACTTC | CASRTSATYEQYF
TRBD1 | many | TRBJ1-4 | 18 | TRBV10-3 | TGTGCCATCAGTGAGCCCGGGACAGGGGTTGAATTCGTCGAAAAACTGTTTTTT | CAISEPGTGVEFVEKLFF
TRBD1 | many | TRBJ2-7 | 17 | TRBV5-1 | TGCGCCAGCAAGCCCCTTTTAGACAGGGAGTCCCCCTACGAGCAGTACTTC | CASKPLLDRESPYEQYF
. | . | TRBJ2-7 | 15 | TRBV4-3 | TGCGCCAGCAGCCAAGGACAGGGAGGTGCCCACGAGCAGTACTTC | CASSQGQGGAHEQYF
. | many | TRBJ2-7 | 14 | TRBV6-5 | TGTGCCAGCAGTTACTCGCCCAGGGAACTTCAGCAGTACTTC | CASSYSPRELQQYF
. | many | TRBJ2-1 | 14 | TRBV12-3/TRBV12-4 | TGTGCCAGCAGTTTAGCGGGACCCTGGAATGAGCAGTTCTTC | CASSLAGPWNEQFF
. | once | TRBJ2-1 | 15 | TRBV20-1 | TGCAGTGCTAGACAAAAGCGTGTCTCCTACAATGAGCAGTTCTTC | CSARQKRVSYNEQFF
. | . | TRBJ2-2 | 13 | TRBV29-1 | TGCAGCGTTGTGTATCATTACACCGGGGAGCTGTTTTTT | CSVVYHYTGELFF
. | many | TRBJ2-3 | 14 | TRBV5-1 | TGCGCCAGCATGGGCGTCCTTAGCACAGATACGCAGTATTTT | CASMGVLSTDTQYF
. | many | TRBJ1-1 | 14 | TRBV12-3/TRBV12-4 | TGTGCCAGCAGTTTAGGTCTGCGGAACACTGAAGCTTTCTTT | CASSLGLRNTEAFF
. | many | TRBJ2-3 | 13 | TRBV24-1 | TGTGCCACTCGGGACATCGGCACAGATACGCAGTATTTT | CATRDIGTDTQYF
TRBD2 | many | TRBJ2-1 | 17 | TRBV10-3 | TGTGCCATCAGTGACCCTCTAGCGGGGTCGAACTACAATGAGCAGTTCTTC | CAISDPLAGSNYNEQFF